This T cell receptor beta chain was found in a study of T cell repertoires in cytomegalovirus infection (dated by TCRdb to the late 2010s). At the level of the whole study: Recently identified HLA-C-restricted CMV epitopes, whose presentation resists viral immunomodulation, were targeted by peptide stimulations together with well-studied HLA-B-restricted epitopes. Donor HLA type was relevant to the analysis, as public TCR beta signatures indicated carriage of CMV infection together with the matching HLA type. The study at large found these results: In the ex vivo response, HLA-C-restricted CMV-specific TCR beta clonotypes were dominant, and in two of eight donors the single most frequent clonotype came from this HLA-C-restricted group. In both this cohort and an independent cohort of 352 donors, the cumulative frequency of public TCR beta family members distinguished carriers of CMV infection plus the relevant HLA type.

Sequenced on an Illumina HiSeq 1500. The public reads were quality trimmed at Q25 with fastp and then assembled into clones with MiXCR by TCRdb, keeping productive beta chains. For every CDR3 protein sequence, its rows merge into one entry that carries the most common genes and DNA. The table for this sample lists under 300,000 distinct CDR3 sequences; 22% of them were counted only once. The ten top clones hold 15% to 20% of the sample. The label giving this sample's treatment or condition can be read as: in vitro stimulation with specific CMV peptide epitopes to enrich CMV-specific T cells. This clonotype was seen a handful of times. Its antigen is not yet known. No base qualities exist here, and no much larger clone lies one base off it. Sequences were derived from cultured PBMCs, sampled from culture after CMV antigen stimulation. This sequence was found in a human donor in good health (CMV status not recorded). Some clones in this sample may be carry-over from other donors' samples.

The CDR3: CASSLDTSGTAEQYV. The sequenced DNA: TGTGCCAGCAGCTTAGACACTAGCGGGACCGCCGAGCAGTACGTC. The chain joins TRBV7-9 to TRBJ2-7, and 10 junction bases match TRBD2. Taken from cysteine to valine, the CDR3 has 15 residues. Only CDR3 DNA remains: 45 bases, in frame from the first base. V and J are trimmed by 1 base and 6 bases, and the gene matches miss 6 bases of the junction. The germline V gene (reference sequence) yields SEHNR for CDR1 and FQNEAQ for CDR2.